This T cell receptor beta chain stems from a study of vaccination effects on CD4 cells after COVID-19. Profiled with immunoSEQ multiplex PCR; TCRdb holds only in-frame clones, not every one. The repertoire consists of fewer than 85,000 clones, with 74% occurring once and the leading ten covering about 2.2%. CD4+ T cell isolation took place after less than 13 days of culture. Each participant was administered two doses of either the BNT162b2 or the mRNA-1273 vaccine. Half-medium changes using IL-2 medium occurred on days 3 and 7. A note on this clone: Its antigen is not identified.

Per germline, CDR1 SNHLY and CDR2 FYNNEI. V dropped 3 bases and J dropped 1; count of bases not matched to a gene: 4. CDR3 size: 16 residues. This chain uses TRBV2 with TRBJ2-5, with 11 bases fitting TRBD1. This receptor was taken from a human donor who received a COVID-19 vaccine. This specimen was CD4+ T cells from PBMCs cultured without peptide, taken after COVID-19 vaccination. CDR3 DNA: TGTGCCAGCAGTGATATTGGGACAGGGGGCCAAGAGACCCAGTACTTC. This codes for CASSDIGTGGQETQYF.